A selection of T cell receptor beta chains follows, all from one sample in a study of T cells in Graves' hyperthyroidism and ophthalmopathy. MiXCR, run by TCRdb on the multiplex PCR reads, gives a single entry per CDR3 protein. The table includes fewer than 650,000 distinct CDR3 sequences, approximately 48% detected once. Sequenced input: peripheral blood or thyroid tissue (not recorded which). The receptors come from an adult woman with Graves' disease, either hyperthyroidism or ophthalmopathy (not recorded which). The CDR3 runs from the conserved cysteine through the conserved F or W. A D gene is named only where the DNA matches it firmly. The size field is filled for only some rows; it gives once, few, many or a size class.

v_gene: TRBV4-1; abundance: -; j_gene: TRBJ2-7; len: 15; d_gene: -; CDR3nt: TGCGCCAGCAGCCAAGGTATAGCGAACCGCTACGAGCAGTACTTC; CDR3aa: CASSQGIANRYEQYF
v_gene: TRBV4-3; abundance: -; j_gene: TRBJ1-5; len: 14; d_gene: -; CDR3nt: TGCGCCAGCAGCCAAGACAGATTCAATCAGCCCCAGCATTTT; CDR3aa: CASSQDRFNQPQHF
v_gene: TRBV29-1; abundance: many; j_gene: TRBJ2-5; len: 12; d_gene: -; CDR3nt: TGCAGCGTCGGGACACCTCAAGAGACCCAGTACTTC; CDR3aa: CSVGTPQETQYF
v_gene: TRBV10-3; abundance: many; j_gene: TRBJ2-7; len: 14; d_gene: -; CDR3nt: TGTGCCATCAGTGAGGCGGGCAGGGGCCACGAGCAGTACTTC; CDR3aa: CAISEAGRGHEQYF
v_gene: TRBV7-9; abundance: -; j_gene: TRBJ2-7; len: 17; d_gene: TRBD1; CDR3nt: TGTGCCAGCAGCTCCTTACCAGGGGGCGTATCGGGCTACGAGCATTACTTC; CDR3aa: CASSSLPGGVSGYEHYF
v_gene: TRBV7-9; abundance: many; j_gene: TRBJ1-2; len: 13; d_gene: -; CDR3nt: TGTGCCAGCAGTGGGGGACCTGTACGGGGCTACACCTTC; CDR3aa: CASSGGPVRGYTF
v_gene: TRBV20-1; abundance: -; j_gene: TRBJ2-7; len: 12; d_gene: -; CDR3nt: TGCAGTGGGGGACACAAATCCTACGAGCAGTACTTC; CDR3aa: CSGGHKSYEQYF
v_gene: TRBV19; abundance: many; j_gene: TRBJ1-5; len: 16; d_gene: -; CDR3nt: TGTGCCAGTAGTCCCCTCGGGGGGAAAAGCAATCAGCCCCAGCATTTT; CDR3aa: CASSPLGGKSNQPQHF
v_gene: TRBV7-9; abundance: -; j_gene: TRBJ2-2; len: 15; d_gene: -; CDR3nt: TGTGCCAGCAGCGACCCAAGTAAACCAACGGGGGAGCTGTTTTTT; CDR3aa: CASSDPSKPTGELFF
v_gene: TRBV6-5; abundance: -; j_gene: TRBJ1-6; len: 20; d_gene: -; CDR3nt: TGTGCCAGCACCCGACGGTGGGCGGGCAGACTTAGCTCCTATAATTCACCCCTCCACTTT; CDR3aa: CASTRRWAGRLSSYNSPLHF
v_gene: TRBV29-1; abundance: -; j_gene: TRBJ2-3; len: 15; d_gene: -; CDR3nt: TGCAGCGTTGCCCCAAGCTCGCAGGGGACAGATACGCAGTATTTT; CDR3aa: CSVAPSSQGTDTQYF
v_gene: TRBV11-2; abundance: -; j_gene: TRBJ1-1; len: 13; d_gene: -; CDR3nt: TGTGCCAGCAGCCACGGGCAACACATTGAAGCTTTCTTT; CDR3aa: CASSHGQHIEAFF
v_gene: TRBV20-1; abundance: many; j_gene: TRBJ1-6; len: 12; d_gene: -; CDR3nt: TGCAGTGCTAGAGATCCAGTATCACCCCTCCACTTT; CDR3aa: CSARDPVSPLHF
v_gene: TRBV15; abundance: -; j_gene: TRBJ1-5; len: 19; d_gene: -; CDR3nt: TGTGCCACCAGCAGAGGGGCAGGGGTAGGGGATCATAGCAATCAGCCCCAGCATTTT; CDR3aa: CATSRGAGVGDHSNQPQHF
v_gene: TRBV20-1; abundance: -; j_gene: TRBJ2-5; len: 14; d_gene: -; CDR3nt: TGCAGTGCTCCTCTAGCAGGGGGGGTGGAGACCCAGTACTTC; CDR3aa: CSAPLAGGVETQYF
v_gene: TRBV28; abundance: -; j_gene: TRBJ1-6; len: 16; d_gene: -; CDR3nt: TGTGCCAGCAGTTTTCCGTCGGGAGGAAAGTACTCACCCCTCCACTTT; CDR3aa: CASSFPSGGKYSPLHF
v_gene: TRBV29-1; abundance: -; j_gene: TRBJ2-7; len: 15; d_gene: TRBD2; CDR3nt: TGCAGCGTTGGCATAGGGACTAGCGGCCCCGGGGAGCAGTACTTC; CDR3aa: CSVGIGTSGPGEQYF
v_gene: TRBV14; abundance: many; j_gene: TRBJ2-5; len: 16; d_gene: -; CDR3nt: TGTGCCAGCAGCCAAGATTGGAGGGAGGCCTGGGAGACCCAGTACTTC; CDR3aa: CASSQDWREAWETQYF
v_gene: TRBV15; abundance: many; j_gene: TRBJ1-5; len: 15; d_gene: TRBD1; CDR3nt: TGTGCCACTTCCCGGGACAGGGTGCTTATTCAGCCCCAGCATTTT; CDR3aa: CATSRDRVLIQPQHF
v_gene: TRBV12-3/TRBV12-4; abundance: once; j_gene: TRBJ2-6; len: 15; d_gene: -; CDR3nt: TGTGCCAGCAGTTTTTCGGGATATGGGGCCAACGTCCTGACTTTC; CDR3aa: CASSFSGYGANVLTF
v_gene: TRBV20-1; abundance: many; j_gene: TRBJ1-4; len: 13; d_gene: -; CDR3nt: TGCAGTGCTAGTACAGGGATTAATGAAAAACTGTTTTTT; CDR3aa: CSASTGINEKLFF
v_gene: TRBV20-1; abundance: many; j_gene: TRBJ1-5; len: 15; d_gene: -; CDR3nt: TGCAGTGCTTCCCCAGGACAGTATAGCAATCAGCCCCAGCATTTT; CDR3aa: CSASPGQYSNQPQHF
v_gene: TRBV6-5; abundance: -; j_gene: TRBJ2-7; len: 11; d_gene: -; CDR3nt: TGTGCCAGCTATGATGGGTCCGAGCAGTACTTC; CDR3aa: CASYDGSEQYF
v_gene: TRBV7-8; abundance: -; j_gene: TRBJ2-5; len: 17; d_gene: TRBD1; CDR3nt: TGTGCCAGCAGCTTAGGTCCATTGGGACAGGGGCAAGAGACCCAGTACTTC; CDR3aa: CASSLGPLGQGQETQYF
v_gene: TRBV10-3; abundance: many; j_gene: TRBJ2-7; len: 13; d_gene: -; CDR3nt: TGTGCCATCAGTGAATCAGGGGTGAGCGAGCAGTACTTC; CDR3aa: CAISESGVSEQYF
v_gene: TRBV2; abundance: -; j_gene: TRBJ2-7; len: 15; d_gene: -; CDR3nt: TGTGCCAGCAATGGAGGGTCTCTTTTCTCCTACGAGCAGTACTTC; CDR3aa: CASNGGSLFSYEQYF
v_gene: TRBV7-3; abundance: -; j_gene: TRBJ2-5; len: 14; d_gene: -; CDR3nt: TGTGCCAGCAGCTTAACTAGCGGGACAGGGACCCAGTACTTC; CDR3aa: CASSLTSGTGTQYF
v_gene: TRBV4-3; abundance: -; j_gene: TRBJ1-5; len: 15; d_gene: TRBD1; CDR3nt: TGCGCCAGCAGCCAAGAAGGGACAGGCCATCAGCCCCAGCATTTT; CDR3aa: CASSQEGTGHQPQHF
v_gene: TRBV7-2; abundance: -; j_gene: TRBJ2-7; len: 14; d_gene: -; CDR3nt: TGTGCCAGCAGCCATCCCGGACTTTCCTACGAGCAGTACTTC; CDR3aa: CASSHPGLSYEQYF
v_gene: TRBV4-2; abundance: many; j_gene: TRBJ2-2; len: 15; d_gene: -; CDR3nt: TGTGCCAGCAGCCAAGATAGCGCCGGGACCGGGGAGCTGTTTTTT; CDR3aa: CASSQDSAGTGELFF